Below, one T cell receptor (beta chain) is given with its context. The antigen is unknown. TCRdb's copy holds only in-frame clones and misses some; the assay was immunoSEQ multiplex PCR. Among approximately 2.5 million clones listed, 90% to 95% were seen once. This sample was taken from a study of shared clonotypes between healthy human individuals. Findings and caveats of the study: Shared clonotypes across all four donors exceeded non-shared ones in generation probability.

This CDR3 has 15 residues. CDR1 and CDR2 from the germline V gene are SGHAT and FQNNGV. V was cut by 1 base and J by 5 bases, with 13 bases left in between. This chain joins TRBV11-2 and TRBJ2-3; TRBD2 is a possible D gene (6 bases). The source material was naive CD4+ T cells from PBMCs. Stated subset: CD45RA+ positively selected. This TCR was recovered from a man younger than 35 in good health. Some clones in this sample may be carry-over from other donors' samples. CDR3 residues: CASSLGLGGRDTQYF. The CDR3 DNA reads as TGTGCCAGCAGCTTAGGACTTGGGGGGAGAGATACGCAGTATTTT.